Presented here are 29 T cell receptor beta chains from one specimen sequenced in a study of blood T cells in healthy people across ages. PCR was performed a second time for about 7 to 11 cycles using a sample-barcoded 5' primer and a J-beta primer mix. TCRdb independently ran MiXCR on the 5' RACE reads; one entry per CDR3 protein. The sample carries fewer than 950,000 distinct CDR3 sequences, approximately 53% recorded once. Sequencing input: blood. These receptors were obtained from a man aged 80 or over in good health.

This clonotype has more than one count but fewer than ten. This sequence joins TRBV6-6 and TRBJ2-1; 9 bases align to TRBD2. The CDR3 has 14 residues. V trimming: 2 bases; J trimming: 9 bases; junction bases outside the gene matches: 5. Germline CDR1 MNHNY, CDR2 SVGAGI (reference sequence). The CDR3 protein is CASSYAGGPIEQFF. The CDR3 region has the DNA TGTGCCAGCAGTTACGCGGGAGGGCCAATTGAGCAGTTCTTC.

The J gene is TRBJ2-3, the V gene TRBV24-1; TRBD1 is a possible D gene (5 bases). V lost 3 bases and J 14 bases, leaving 20 bases between the germline ends. The CDR3 contains 14 residues. The germline gives CDR1 KGHDR, CDR2 SFDVKD. The CDR3 here is CATSDENHPGHAYF. CDR3 bases: TGTGCCACCAGTGATGAGAATCACCCAGGGCACGCGTATTTT.

The CDR3 DNA is TGTGCCAGCAGCTTTACGGAGGGGGCGAGGGGCTACACCTTC. This gives the protein CASSFTEGARGYTF. The chain couples TRBV7-9 to TRBJ1-2, with 7 bases fitting TRBD1. The CDR3 is made up of 14 amino acids. Germline V gene data show CDR1 as SEHNR and CDR2 as FQNEAQ (reference sequence). J was trimmed by 8 bases and V by 3 bases; bases with no gene match: 9.

The chain uses TRBV29-1 and TRBJ2-1, with D perhaps TRBD1 (6 bases). This CDR3 region has 13 residues. The germline V and J ends were trimmed by 4 bases and 12 bases, with 19 bases remaining between them. Looked up from germline, CDR1 is SQVTM and CDR2 is ANQGSEA. DNA for the CDR3: TGCAGCGTTGTCAGGGACAAATCCACAGGGCAGTTCTTC. Protein sequence: CSVVRDKSTGQFF.

This clonotype appeared a few times. The chain has TRBV20-1 and TRBJ1-2, with 10 positions matching TRBD1. CDR1 and CDR2 (germline): DFQATT, SNEGSKA (reference sequence). J gave up 7 bases and V 5 bases, and 10 bases lay outside the gene matches. The CDR3 totals 14 residues. CDR3 in DNA: TGCAGTGCTTCTCCGGGACAGGGGATGCGTGGCTACACCTTC. It codes for CSASPGQGMRGYTF.

The chain joins TRBV5-1 to TRBJ1-2, with D perhaps matching TRBD1 (6 bases). Trimming removed 1 base from V and 6 bases from J, with 16 bases in between. The CDR3 loop spans 15 amino acids. Germline V CDR1 and CDR2: SGHRS, YFSETQ. CDR3 sequence reads: CASSLLPGTSNGYTF. The CDR3 nucleotides are TGCGCCAGCAGCTTGCTCCCAGGGACAAGCAATGGCTACACCTTC.

The V call is TRBV20-1, the J call TRBJ2-7; 12 bases fit TRBD2. The CDR3 totals 15 residues. The trim removed 4 bases at V and 2 bases at J, leaving 6 bases unmatched. CDR1 is DFQATT and CDR2 is SNEGSKA in the germline V gene (reference sequence). DNA of the CDR3: TGCAGTGCTACCCCGGGACTAGCGGGTACCTACGAGCAGTACTTC. It specifies CSATPGLAGTYEQYF.

This clonotype was picked up one time. Given a much more abundant clone one base away, this may be a read error. V usage is TRBV29-1 and J usage is TRBJ2-3; D could derive from TRBD1 or TRBD2 (5 bases each). V dropped 0 bases and J dropped 14 bases, with 15 bases sitting between them. Germline loops: CDR1 SQVTM, CDR2 ANQGSEA. This CDR3 spans 12 amino acids. The CDR3 reads CSVEEGDQGAYF. CDR3 nucleotides: TGCAGCGTTGAAGAGGGGGACCAGGGCGCGTATTTT.

The chain has TRBV3-1 and TRBJ2-2, with D maybe TRBD1 (6 bases). V was pared by 10 bases and J by 2 bases, with 14 bases between. Per germline, CDR1 LGHDT and CDR2 YNNKEL (reference sequence). This CDR3 has 14 amino acids. CDR3 nucleotide sequence: TGTGCCACCCGGGGACACGCTAACACCGGGGAGCTGTTTTTT. Its translation: CATRGHANTGELFF. The whole variable domain, remainder taken from reference TRBV3-1 and TRBJ2-2, is DTAVSQTPKYLVTQMGNDKSIKCEQNLGHDTMYWYKQDSKKFLKIMFSYNNKELIINETVPNRFSPKSPDKAHLNLHINSLELGDSAVYFCATRGHANTGELFFGEGSRLTVL.

CDR3 protein: CAIRTGRYEQYF. CDR3 sequence (DNA): TGTGCCATCCGGACAGGGAGGTACGAGCAGTACTTC. V usage is TRBV2 and J usage is TRBJ2-7; TRBD1 agrees at 8 bases. The CDR3 extends over 12 amino acids. Trimming cost V 10 bases and J 4 bases; bases outside gene matches: 6. The germline gives CDR1 SNHLY, CDR2 FYNNEI.

The rearrangement links TRBV11-1 to TRBJ2-3; D is tentatively TRBD1 or TRBD2 (6 bases each). The CDR3 extends over 14 amino acids. Germline V gene data show CDR1 as SGHAT and CDR2 as FQDESV (reference sequence). V lost 6 bases to trimming and J lost 6 bases, with 16 bases between them. The CDR3 loop is CASRRKGGPDTQYF. The CDR3 DNA reads TGTGCCAGCAGAAGGAAGGGGGGCCCGGATACGCAGTATTTT.

This chain connects TRBV7-2 to TRBJ2-1; D possibly corresponds to TRBD2 (5 bases). Germline values: CDR1 SGHTA, CDR2 FQGNSA. CDR3 length equals 12 residues. V was pared by 3 bases and J by 10 bases, with 10 bases between. DNA of the CDR3: TGTGCCAGCAGCTTCGGGGAGCAGGAGCAGTTCTTC. It encodes CASSFGEQEQFF.

The rearrangement uses TRBV2 and TRBJ2-1; 9 bases are shared with TRBD1. The DNA end lines up better with TRBJ2-7; the J call may be wrong. CDR3 length: 15 amino acids. From germline, CDR1 is SNHLY and CDR2 FYNNEI. CDR3 protein: CASSRTGAQYNEQYF. The CDR3, as DNA: TGTGCCAGCAGTCGGACAGGGGCCCAATACAATGAGCAGTACTTC.

The rearrangement joins TRBV28 to TRBJ1-2; D gene ambiguous. The germline V and J ends were trimmed by 7 bases and 2 bases, with 5 bases remaining between them. From germline, CDR1 is MDHEN and CDR2 SYDVKM. The CDR3 contains 11 residues. CDR3 in DNA: TGTGCCAGCAACAGCAACTATGGCTACACCTTC. Translation: CASNSNYGYTF.

The rearrangement joins TRBV5-1 to TRBJ2-7; 8 bases fit TRBD1. The CDR3 covers 15 residues. Germline V lookup: CDR1 SGHRS, CDR2 YFSETQ. Unmatched junction bases numbered 10, after V lost 4 bases and J lost 4 bases. In DNA form, the CDR3 reads TGCGCCAGCAGCCCAGGGCAGGGGGCTGTTTACGAGCAGTACTTC. The encoded protein is CASSPGQGAVYEQYF.

The J gene is TRBJ2-7, the V gene TRBV3-1, with D hard to call. The tail of the sequence fits TRBJ2-5 better, so the J call may be wrong. CDR1 LGHDT and CDR2 YNNKEL come from the germline V gene (reference sequence). The length of the CDR3 is 12 residues. The CDR3 here is CASSHLPGTQYF. The CDR3 DNA is TGTGCCAGCAGCCACCTCCCGGGGACCCAGTACTTC.

In the case of this clonotype: The germline gene is not matched at one end of the junction; a read error may be the cause. The chain combines TRBV6-2 or TRBV6-3 with TRBJ2-1, with TRBD2 matching over 14 bases. The germline gives CDR1 MNHEY, CDR2 SVGEGT. This CDR3 is built from 15 residues. DNA for the CDR3: TGTACCAGCAGTCCGGGACTAGCGGGAGTGGGAGAGCAGTTCTTC. Its translation: CTSSPGLAGVGEQFF.

The J gene is TRBJ1-5, the V gene TRBV20-1; 9 nucleotides align to TRBD1. Germline CDR1 is DFQATT and CDR2 is SNEGSKA (reference sequence). The CDR3 covers 14 residues. V gave up 3 bases and J gave up 6 bases; unmatched junction bases: 6. The CDR3 nucleotides read TGCAGTGCTAGGGGTACAGGGGGCGGTCAGCCCCAGCATTTT. This translates into CSARGTGGGQPQHF.

The chain has TRBV5-5 and TRBJ2-4; TRBD1 matches at 8 bases. The DNA end is a closer match to TRBJ2-7, so the J assignment may be wrong. CDR3 length equals 15 residues. CDR1 is SGHKS and CDR2 is YYEKEE in the germline V gene (reference sequence). The CDR3 coding sequence is TGTGCCAGCAGCTGGGGTGGACAGGGAAAGCCCGAGCAGTACTTC. Amino acids: CASSWGGQGKPEQYF.

The chain is built from TRBV7-2 and TRBJ2-4, with TRBD1 matching 7 bases. Per the germline V gene, CDR1 is SGHTA and CDR2 is FQGNSA. The CDR3 is 18 residues long. With V trimmed by 6 bases and J by 2 bases, 16 bases remained unmatched. The CDR3 coding sequence is TGTGCCAGCAGGGTTGACAGGGCCTCCACGGGAACCAAAAACATTCAGTACTTC. This codes for CASRVDRASTGTKNIQYF.

The sample holds a few counts of this clonotype. Here the CDR3 DNA reads TGCGCCAGCAGCTTTGGTCACCACTACGAGCAGTACTTC. Translating it yields CASSFGHHYEQYF. V gene TRBV5-1 combines with J gene TRBJ2-7; D is uncertain. CDR3 length equals 13 residues. CDR1 is SGHRS, CDR2 YFSETQ, per germline. Trimming took 2 bases from V and 3 from J, leaving 9 bases between them.

This clonotype was found a few times. The chain has TRBV6-6 and TRBJ2-4; 9 bases are shared with TRBD2. V was clipped by 7 bases and J by 7 bases; unmatched bases: 11. The CDR3 loop spans 15 amino acids. Germline CDR1 reads MNHNY; CDR2 reads SVGAGI (reference sequence). This chain's CDR3 is CASTGTSPTGNIQYF. The CDR3, as DNA: TGTGCCAGCACCGGGACTAGCCCAACGGGGAACATTCAGTACTTC.

This clonotype was recorded a few times. The chain links TRBV27 to TRBJ2-5, with D possibly TRBD1 on 6 matching bases. The last part of the DNA fits TRBJ2-7 better; the J call may be wrong. The CDR3 is made up of 15 amino acids. CDR1 is MNHEY and CDR2 is SMNVEV in the germline V gene (reference sequence). The chain's CDR3 is CASSLSPGVTYEQYF. In DNA form, the CDR3 reads TGTGCCAGCAGTTTATCACCAGGGGTGACATACGAGCAGTACTTC.

The chain combines TRBV27 with TRBJ1-2, with D hard to call. The CDR3 is 14 amino acids. Looked up from germline, CDR1 is MNHEY and CDR2 is SMNVEV (reference sequence). V lost 2 bases to trimming and J lost 3 bases, with 10 bases between them. CDR3 in amino acids: CASSLRGTDYGYTF. The CDR3 DNA is TGTGCCAGCAGTTTACGAGGCACGGACTATGGCTACACCTTC.

In DNA, the CDR3 is TGTGCCAGCAGCGTAATAGCATCCAGCACAGATACGCAGTATTTT. Residues: CASSVIASSTDTQYF. The chain couples TRBV9 to TRBJ2-3; D not resolved. Per the germline V gene, CDR1 is SGDLS and CDR2 is YYNGEE. This CDR3 has 15 residues. V lost 1 base to trimming and J lost 0 bases, with 9 bases between them. The full variable domain, its missing parts supplied by reference TRBV9 and TRBJ2-3, is DSGVTQTPKHLITATGQRVTLRCSPRSGDLSVYWYQQSLDQGLQFLIQYYNGEERAKGNILERFSAQQFPDLHSELNLSSLELGDSALYFCASSVIASSTDTQYFGPGTRLTVL.

The V and J genes are TRBV3-1 and TRBJ2-1; D is perhaps TRBD1 (6 bases). The V end lost 1 base, the J end lost 12 bases, and 7 bases lay between the germline ends. The CDR3 has 11 amino acids. Germline V gene lookup returns CDR1 LGHDT and CDR2 YNNKEL (reference sequence). The DNA for the CDR3 is TGTGCCAGCAGCCAAGTGGACAGGCAGTTCTTC. Protein: CASSQVDRQFF.

This sequence joins TRBV9 and TRBJ2-1; 12 bases map to TRBD2. V lost 4 bases and J lost 9; bases outside the gene matches: 20. The CDR3 is 19 residues long. The germline V gene has CDR1 SGDLS and CDR2 YYNGEE. The CDR3 DNA reads as TGTGCCAGCAGCCTGGAAGGACTAGCGGGGACCTTGGGCTTGGGTGAGCAGTTCTTC. This codes for CASSLEGLAGTLGLGEQFF.

This clonotype was counted a few times. The chain has TRBV20-1 and TRBJ2-1, with D possibly being TRBD2 (6 bases). Trimming removed 5 bases from V and 0 bases from J, with 14 bases in between. There are 15 residues in the CDR3. CDR1 is DFQATT, CDR2 SNEGSKA, per germline (reference sequence). The CDR3 sequence: CSALKAGSSYNEQFF. CDR3 bases: TGCAGTGCTCTAAAAGCGGGCAGCTCCTACAATGAGCAGTTCTTC.

The rearrangement joins TRBV20-1 to TRBJ2-1; 12 nucleotides align to TRBD2. Germline V gives CDR1 DFQATT, CDR2 SNEGSKA (reference sequence). The V and J ends lost 3 bases and 4 bases, in that order; junction bases with no gene match: 19. The length of the CDR3 is 20 residues. The chain's CDR3 is CSASRQPLAGGPNWYNEQFF. CDR3 bases: TGCAGTGCTAGTAGGCAACCTCTAGCGGGAGGGCCCAATTGGTACAATGAGCAGTTCTTC.